These 10 T cell receptor beta chains originate from one sample sequenced in a study of blood T cells in healthy people across ages. Combining a sample-barcoded 5' primer with a J-beta primer mix, a second PCR ran for roughly 6 to 12 cycles. TCRdb fed the 5' RACE reads into MiXCR, producing one record per CDR3 protein. The sample lists just over 800,000 distinct CDR3 sequences; 62% were seen once. Sequencing was performed on blood. These receptors were obtained from a man aged 25 to 40 in good health.

The J gene is TRBJ2-7, the V gene TRBV30; D is perhaps TRBD1 or TRBD2 (5 bases each). The CDR3 runs to 13 residues. The germline V gene encodes CDR1 GTSNPN and CDR2 SVGIG (reference sequence). Trimming shortened V by 8 bases and J by 0 bases, and 14 bases separated the two germline ends. In DNA form, the CDR3 reads TGTGCCGCCAAAAGGGGACCCTCCTACGAGCAGTACTTC. This sequence encodes CAAKRGPSYEQYF.

This chain uses TRBV20-1 with TRBJ2-7; 10 nucleotides match TRBD2. The V segment lost 0 bases and the J segment 0 bases; nucleotides outside the gene matches: 5. Germline lookup yields CDR1 DFQATT and CDR2 SNEGSKA (reference sequence). CDR3 length equals 16 residues. The CDR3 DNA follows: TGCAGTGCTAGAGATTCTAGCGGGGGTCGCTCCTACGAGCAGTACTTC. Its protein product is CSARDSSGGRSYEQYF.

J is TRBJ2-1 and V is TRBV15; tentatively, D is TRBD1 or TRBD2 (6 bases each). The CDR3 consists of 15 residues. Looked up from germline, CDR1 is LNHNV and CDR2 is YYDKDF (reference sequence). V was trimmed by 0 bases and J by 5 bases, leaving 11 bases between them. For the CDR3, the DNA is TGTGCCACCAGCAGAGACCCTAGGGGGGACAATGAGCAGTTCTTC. Protein sequence: CATSRDPRGDNEQFF.

The chain recombines TRBV15 with TRBJ1-1; unclear D gene. This CDR3 is built from 14 residues. Trimming took 3 bases from V and 2 from J, leaving 10 bases between them. Germline CDR1 is LNHNV and CDR2 is YYDKDF (reference sequence). Here the CDR3 reads CATSRTGRNTEAFF. The CDR3, as DNA: TGTGCCACCAGCAGGACGGGGAGAAACACTGAAGCTTTCTTT.

This chain uses TRBV30 with TRBJ2-4; TRBD1 matches 8 bases. Looked up from germline, CDR1 is GTSNPN and CDR2 is SVGIG (reference sequence). The CDR3 runs 13 residues. V lost 0 bases and J lost 13; bases outside the gene matches: 8. The CDR3 DNA is TGTGCCTGGAGTGTAAAGGGACAGGCTGAGCAGTACTTC. Amino acid sequence: CAWSVKGQAEQYF. The full variable domain, rest sourced from reference TRBV30 and TRBJ2-4, is SQTIHQWPATLVQPVGSPLSLECTVEGTSNPNLYWYRQAAGRGLQLLFYSVGIGQISSEVPQNLSASRPQDRQFILSSKKLLLSDSGFYLCAWSVKGQAEQYFGAGTRLSVL.

The chain links TRBV6-2 or TRBV6-3 to TRBJ2-7; D ambiguous. Trimming removed 6 bases from V and 9 bases from J, with 21 bases in between. CDR3 length: 14 residues. The germline gives CDR1 MNHEY, CDR2 SVGEGT. CDR3 DNA sequence: TGTGCCAGCAGCCATTCCCCGACTTCCCAATGGCAGTACTTC. Translation: CASSHSPTSQWQYF.

The chain is built from TRBV29-1 and TRBJ1-2; D remains ambiguous. In germline, CDR1 is SQVTM, CDR2 ANQGSEA. The CDR3 consists of 14 residues. V was shortened by 0 bases and J by 8 bases, with 16 bases between the two germline ends. The CDR3 here is CSVEDRIQGQGYTF. CDR3 bases: TGCAGCGTTGAAGATCGGATACAAGGGCAAGGCTACACCTTC.

The chain couples TRBV12-3 or TRBV12-4 to TRBJ1-2; 8 nucleotides match TRBD1. The CDR3 consists of 15 residues. V lost 4 bases, J lost 7 bases, and 11 bases stayed unmatched. This CDR3 is CASSSREDRVFGYTF. In DNA form, the CDR3 reads TGTGCCAGCAGTTCAAGGGAGGACAGGGTGTTTGGCTACACCTTC.

The V call is TRBV28, the J call TRBJ2-3; D is possibly TRBD1 (5 bases). Germline loops: CDR1 MDHEN, CDR2 SYDVKM. This CDR3 is built from 12 residues. V was shortened by 6 bases and J by 10 bases, with 14 bases between the two germline ends. The CDR3 nucleotides are TGTGCCAGCAGCCGACCCCCAGGGCCGCAGTATTTT. This codes for CASSRPPGPQYF.

The chain uses TRBV6-1 and TRBJ2-1; no reliable D call. Germline-derived CDR1 and CDR2 are MNHNS and SASEGT. V lost 2 bases and J 9 bases, leaving 5 bases between the germline ends. The CDR3 has 11 amino acids. CDR3 sequence reads: CASSELFEQFF. CDR3 coding DNA: TGTGCCAGCAGTGAATTGTTTGAGCAGTTCTTC.